The sequence of this T cell receptor beta chain was determined in a study of blood T cells in healthy people across ages. Study-level results: The study found TCR beta diversity correlated strongly with naive T cell percentage.

CDR3 length: 15 amino acids. CDR1 is SGHTA, CDR2 FQGTGA, per germline. A remark on this clonotype: Its antigen is not known.

Combining a sample-barcoded 5' primer with a J-beta primer mix, a second PCR ran for about 7 to 11 cycles. Sequencing of every sample gave 2.5 million or more CDR3-containing paired-end reads. TCRdb ran MiXCR on the 5' RACE reads and lists one entry per CDR3 protein. The sample shows 650,000 to 900,000 distinct CDR3 sequences, approximately 65% of them seen only once. The sequence was collected from a man in his thirties or forties in good health. The specimen was blood. The rearrangement joins TRBV7-3 to TRBJ2-5; possibly TRBD1 or TRBD2 for D (6 bases each). The J call may be in error: the DNA end matches TRBJ2-7 better. DNA of the CDR3: TGTGCCAGCAGCTTAGACGGGGGCTCCCTGGGCGAGCAGTACTTC. It is translated as CASSLDGGSLGEQYF.